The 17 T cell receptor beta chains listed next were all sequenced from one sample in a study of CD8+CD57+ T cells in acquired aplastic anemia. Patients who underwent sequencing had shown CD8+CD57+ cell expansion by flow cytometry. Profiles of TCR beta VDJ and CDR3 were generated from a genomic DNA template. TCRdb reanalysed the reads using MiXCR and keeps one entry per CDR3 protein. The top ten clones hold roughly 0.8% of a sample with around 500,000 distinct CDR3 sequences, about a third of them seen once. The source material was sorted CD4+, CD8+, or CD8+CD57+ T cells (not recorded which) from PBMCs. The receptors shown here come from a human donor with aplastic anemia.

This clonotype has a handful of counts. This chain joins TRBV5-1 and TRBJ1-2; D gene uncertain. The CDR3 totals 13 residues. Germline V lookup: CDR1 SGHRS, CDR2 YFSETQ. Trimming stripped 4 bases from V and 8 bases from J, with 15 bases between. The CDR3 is CASSAERVGGYTF. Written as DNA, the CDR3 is TGCGCCAGCAGCGCCGAGCGGGTAGGAGGCTACACCTTC.

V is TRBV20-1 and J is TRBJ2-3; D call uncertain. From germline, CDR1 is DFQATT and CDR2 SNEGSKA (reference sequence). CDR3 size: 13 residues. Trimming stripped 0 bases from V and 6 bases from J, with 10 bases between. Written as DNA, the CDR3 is TGCAGTGCTAGAGACCTAGTTACGGATACGCAGTATTTT. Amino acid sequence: CSARDLVTDTQYF.

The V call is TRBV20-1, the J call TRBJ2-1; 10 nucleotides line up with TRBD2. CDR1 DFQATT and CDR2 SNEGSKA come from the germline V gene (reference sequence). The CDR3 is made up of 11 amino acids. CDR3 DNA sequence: TGCTGCCTAGCGGGGGACCATGAGCAGTTCTTC. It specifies CCLAGDHEQFF.

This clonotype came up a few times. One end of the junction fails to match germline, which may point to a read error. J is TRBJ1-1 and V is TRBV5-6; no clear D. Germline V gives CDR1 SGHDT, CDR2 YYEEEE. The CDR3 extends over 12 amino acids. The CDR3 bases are TGTGCCAGCAGCTTGGCCTATAAGGACCCAGTCTTT. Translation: CASSLAYKDPVF.

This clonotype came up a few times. The CDR3 DNA sequence: TGCAGTGCTCTACCCGACTCGTCCAGATACGAGCAGTACTTC. Translation gives CSALPDSSRYEQYF. This rearrangement joins TRBV20-1 to TRBJ2-7, with unresolved D. Trimming left V 5 bases short and J 4 bases short, with 18 bases between. Germline V gives CDR1 DFQATT, CDR2 SNEGSKA (reference sequence). This CDR3 contains 14 residues.

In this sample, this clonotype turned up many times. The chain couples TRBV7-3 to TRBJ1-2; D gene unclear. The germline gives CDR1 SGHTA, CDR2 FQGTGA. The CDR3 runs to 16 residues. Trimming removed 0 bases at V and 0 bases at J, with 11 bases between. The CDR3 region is CASSLTSGSSNYGYTF. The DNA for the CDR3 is TGTGCCAGCAGCTTAACGTCTGGGTCGTCTAACTATGGCTACACCTTC.

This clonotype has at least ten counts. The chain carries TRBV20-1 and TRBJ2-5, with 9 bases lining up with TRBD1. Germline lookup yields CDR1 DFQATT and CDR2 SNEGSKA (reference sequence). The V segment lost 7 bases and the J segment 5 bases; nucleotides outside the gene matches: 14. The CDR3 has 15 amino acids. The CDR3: CSEAGRDRVRETQYF. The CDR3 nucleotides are TGCAGTGAAGCGGGCCGGGACAGGGTCCGGGAGACCCAGTACTTC.

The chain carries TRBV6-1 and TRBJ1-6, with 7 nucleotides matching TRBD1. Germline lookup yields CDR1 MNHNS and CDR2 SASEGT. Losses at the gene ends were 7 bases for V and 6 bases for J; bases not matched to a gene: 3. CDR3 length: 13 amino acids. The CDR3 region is CASMTGLNSPLHF. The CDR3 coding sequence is TGTGCCAGCATGACAGGGCTTAATTCACCCCTCCACTTT.

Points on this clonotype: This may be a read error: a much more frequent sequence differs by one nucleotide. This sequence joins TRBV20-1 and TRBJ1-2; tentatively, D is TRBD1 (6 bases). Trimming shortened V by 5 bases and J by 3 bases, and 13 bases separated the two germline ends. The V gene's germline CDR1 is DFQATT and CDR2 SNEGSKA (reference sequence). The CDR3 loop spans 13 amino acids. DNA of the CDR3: TGCAGTGCTGGAAAGGGGGGTCACTATGGCTACACCTTC. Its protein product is CSAGKGGHYGYTF.

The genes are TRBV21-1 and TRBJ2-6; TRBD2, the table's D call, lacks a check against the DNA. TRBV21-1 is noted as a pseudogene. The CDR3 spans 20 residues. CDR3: CASSSRLAGILSSGANVLTF. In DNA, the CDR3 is TGTGCCAGCAGCTCGCGACTAGCGGGGATTCTTAGCTCTGGGGCCAACGTCCTGACTTTC.

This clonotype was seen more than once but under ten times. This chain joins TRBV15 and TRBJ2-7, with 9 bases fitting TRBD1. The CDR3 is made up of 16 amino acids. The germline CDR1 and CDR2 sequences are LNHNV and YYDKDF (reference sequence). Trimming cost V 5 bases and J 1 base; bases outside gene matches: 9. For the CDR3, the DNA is TGTGCCACCAGCGGCGGGACAGGGATTGGTTCCTACGAGCAGTACTTC. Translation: CATSGGTGIGSYEQYF.

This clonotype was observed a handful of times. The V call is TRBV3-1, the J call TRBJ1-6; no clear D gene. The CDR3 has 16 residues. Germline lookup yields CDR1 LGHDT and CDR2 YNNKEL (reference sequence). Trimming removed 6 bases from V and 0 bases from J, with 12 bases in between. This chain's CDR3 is CASSPGKSSYNSPLHF. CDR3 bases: TGTGCCAGCAGTCCCGGGAAGAGCTCCTATAATTCACCCCTCCACTTT. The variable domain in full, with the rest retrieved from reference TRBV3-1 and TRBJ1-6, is DTAVSQTPKYLVTQMGNDKSIKCEQNLGHDTMYWYKQDSKKFLKIMFSYNNKELIINETVPNRFSPKSPDKAHLNLHINSLELGDSAVYFCASSPGKSSYNSPLHFGNGTRLTVT.

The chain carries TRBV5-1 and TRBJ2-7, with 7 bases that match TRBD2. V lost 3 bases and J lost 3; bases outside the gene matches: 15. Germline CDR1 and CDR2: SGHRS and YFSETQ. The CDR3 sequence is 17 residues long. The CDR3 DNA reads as TGCGCCAGCAGCTCCTCTTCTCTTAGCGGGTCAGGCTACGAGCAGTACTTC. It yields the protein CASSSSSLSGSGYEQYF.

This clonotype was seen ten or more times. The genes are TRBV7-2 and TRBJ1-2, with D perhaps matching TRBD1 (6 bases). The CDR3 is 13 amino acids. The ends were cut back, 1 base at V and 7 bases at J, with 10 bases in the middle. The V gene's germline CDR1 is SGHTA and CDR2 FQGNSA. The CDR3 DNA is TGTGCCAGCAGCTTAGGCAGGGGTGGTGGCTACACCTTC. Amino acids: CASSLGRGGGYTF.

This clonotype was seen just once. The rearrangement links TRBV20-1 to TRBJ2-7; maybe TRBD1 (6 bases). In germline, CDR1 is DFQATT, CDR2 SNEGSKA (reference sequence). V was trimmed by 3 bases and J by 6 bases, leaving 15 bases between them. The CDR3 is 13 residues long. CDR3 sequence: CSASQGLNGEQYF. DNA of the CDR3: TGCAGTGCTAGTCAGGGGTTAAACGGCGAGCAGTACTTC.

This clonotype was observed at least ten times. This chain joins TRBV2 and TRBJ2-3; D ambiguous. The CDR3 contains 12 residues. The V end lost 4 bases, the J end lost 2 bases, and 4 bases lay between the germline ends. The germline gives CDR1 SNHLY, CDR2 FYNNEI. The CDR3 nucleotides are TGTGCCAGCAGTGGAGACACAGATACGCAGTATTTT. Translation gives CASSGDTDTQYF.

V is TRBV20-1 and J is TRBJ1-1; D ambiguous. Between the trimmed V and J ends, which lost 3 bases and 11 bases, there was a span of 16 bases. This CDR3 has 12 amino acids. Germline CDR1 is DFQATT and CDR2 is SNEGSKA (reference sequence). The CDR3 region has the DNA TGCAGTGCTAGCATTCAGTTTCCCGACGCTTTCTTT. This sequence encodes CSASIQFPDAFF.